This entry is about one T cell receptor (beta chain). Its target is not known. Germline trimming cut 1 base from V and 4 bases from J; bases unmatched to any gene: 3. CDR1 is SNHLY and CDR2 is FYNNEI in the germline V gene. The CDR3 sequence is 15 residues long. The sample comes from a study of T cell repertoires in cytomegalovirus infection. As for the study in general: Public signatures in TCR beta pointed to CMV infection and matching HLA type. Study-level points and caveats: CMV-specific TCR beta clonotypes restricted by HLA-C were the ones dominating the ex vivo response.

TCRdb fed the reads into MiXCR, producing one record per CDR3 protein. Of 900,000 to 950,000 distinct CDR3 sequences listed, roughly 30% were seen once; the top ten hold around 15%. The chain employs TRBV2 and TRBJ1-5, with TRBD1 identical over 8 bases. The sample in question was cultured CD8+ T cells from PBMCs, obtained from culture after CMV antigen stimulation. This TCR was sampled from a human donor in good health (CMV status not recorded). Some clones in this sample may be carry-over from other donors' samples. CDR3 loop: CASSEGDRPNQPQHF. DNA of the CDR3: TGTGCCAGCAGTGAAGGGGACAGGCCTAATCAGCCCCAGCATTTT.